This T cell receptor beta chain derives from a study of T cell responses to AZD1222 COVID-19 vaccine. For the study at large: Pooling was applied to second doses at about 4 or about 12 weeks.

Study-wide findings and caveats: Spike-specific TCR breadth rose after two AZD1222 doses, and depth rose as well.

For this clone: What it recognizes is unknown.

Sequencing used immunoSEQ multiplex PCR; TCRdb keeps in-frame clones, though not all of them. The top ten clones hold around 6% of a sample with about 160,000 clones, almost 90% of them seen once. With 2 bases removed from V and 3 bases from J, the gap between germline ends came to 11 bases. There are 15 residues in the CDR3. The V gene's germline CDR1 is LNHDA and CDR2 SQIVND (reference sequence). The sequencing here drew on peripheral blood, taken on day 0 of AZD1222 vaccination. The genes are TRBV19 and TRBJ1-5, with D hard to call. This receptor was obtained from an adult in good health. CDR3 in amino acids: CASSISSVFNQPQHF. The CDR3 DNA sequence: TGTGCCAGTAGTATATCCTCAGTTTTCAATCAGCCCCAGCATTTT.